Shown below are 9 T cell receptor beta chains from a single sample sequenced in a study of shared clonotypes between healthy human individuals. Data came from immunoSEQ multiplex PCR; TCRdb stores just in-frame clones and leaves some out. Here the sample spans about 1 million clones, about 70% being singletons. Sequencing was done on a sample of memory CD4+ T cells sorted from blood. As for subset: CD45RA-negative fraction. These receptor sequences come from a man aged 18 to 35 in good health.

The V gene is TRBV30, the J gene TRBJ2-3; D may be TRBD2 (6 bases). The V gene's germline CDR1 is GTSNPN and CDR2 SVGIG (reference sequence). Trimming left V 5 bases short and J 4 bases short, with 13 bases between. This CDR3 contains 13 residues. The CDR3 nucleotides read TGTGCCTGGGGACTACCGGGCTCAGATACGCAGTATTTT. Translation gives CAWGLPGSDTQYF. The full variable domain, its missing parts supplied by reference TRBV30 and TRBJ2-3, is SQTIHQWPATLVQPVGSPLSLECTVEGTSNPNLYWYRQAAGRGLQLLFYSVGIGQISSEVPQNLSASRPQDRQFILSSKKLLLSDSGFYLCAWGLPGSDTQYFGPGTRLTVL.

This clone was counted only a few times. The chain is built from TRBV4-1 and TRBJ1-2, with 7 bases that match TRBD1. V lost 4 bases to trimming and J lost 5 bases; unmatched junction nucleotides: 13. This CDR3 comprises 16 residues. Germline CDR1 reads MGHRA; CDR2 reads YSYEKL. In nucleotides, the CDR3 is TGCGCCAGCAGCCGCCCCTTCGACAGGGCTCTTTATGGCTACACCTTC. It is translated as CASSRPFDRALYGYTF.

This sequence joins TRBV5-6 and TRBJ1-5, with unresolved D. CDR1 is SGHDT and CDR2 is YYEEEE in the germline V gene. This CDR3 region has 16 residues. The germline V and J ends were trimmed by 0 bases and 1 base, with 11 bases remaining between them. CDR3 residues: CASSLAAATSNQPQHF. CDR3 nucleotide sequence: TGTGCCAGCAGCTTGGCCGCAGCCACGAGCAATCAGCCCCAGCATTTT.

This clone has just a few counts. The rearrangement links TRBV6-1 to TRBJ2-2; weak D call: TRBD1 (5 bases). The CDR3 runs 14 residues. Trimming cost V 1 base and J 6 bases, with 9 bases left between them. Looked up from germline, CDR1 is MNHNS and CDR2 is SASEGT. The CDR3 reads CASSEVWGSGELFF. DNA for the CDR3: TGTGCCAGCAGTGAAGTTTGGGGCTCCGGGGAGCTGTTTTTT.

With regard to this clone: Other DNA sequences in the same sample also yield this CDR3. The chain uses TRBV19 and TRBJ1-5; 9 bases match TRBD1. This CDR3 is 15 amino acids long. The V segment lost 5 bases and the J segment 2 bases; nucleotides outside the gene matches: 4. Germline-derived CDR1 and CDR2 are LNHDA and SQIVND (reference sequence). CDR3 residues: CASSGGQGGNQPQHF. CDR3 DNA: TGTGCCAGTAGTGGGGGACAGGGAGGCAATCAGCCCCAGCATTTT.

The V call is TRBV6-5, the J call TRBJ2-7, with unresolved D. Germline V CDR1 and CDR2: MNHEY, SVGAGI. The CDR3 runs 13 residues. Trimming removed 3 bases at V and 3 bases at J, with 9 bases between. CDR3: CASSYMSFYEQYF. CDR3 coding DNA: TGTGCCAGCAGTTATATGAGTTTCTACGAGCAGTACTTC.

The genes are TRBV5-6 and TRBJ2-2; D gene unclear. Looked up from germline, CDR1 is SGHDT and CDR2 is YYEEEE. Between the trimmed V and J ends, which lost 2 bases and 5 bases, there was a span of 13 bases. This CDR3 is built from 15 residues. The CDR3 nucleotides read TGTGCCAGCAGCTTAGTGGGTCTGGGAACCGGGGAGCTGTTTTTT. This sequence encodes CASSLVGLGTGELFF.

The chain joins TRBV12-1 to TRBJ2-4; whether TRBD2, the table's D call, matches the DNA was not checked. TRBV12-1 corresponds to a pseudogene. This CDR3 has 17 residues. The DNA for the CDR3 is TGTGCCAGCAGCTTTCCCGGGACTTTCCTAGCCAAAAACATTCAGTACTTC. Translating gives CASSFPGTFLAKNIQYF.

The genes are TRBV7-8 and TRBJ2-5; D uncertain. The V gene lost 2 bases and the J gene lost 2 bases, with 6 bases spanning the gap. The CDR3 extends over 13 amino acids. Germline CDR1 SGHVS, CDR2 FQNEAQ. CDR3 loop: CASSLRLQETQYF. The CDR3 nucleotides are TGTGCCAGCAGCTTAAGACTGCAAGAGACCCAGTACTTC. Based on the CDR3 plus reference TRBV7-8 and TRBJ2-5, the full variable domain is GAGVSQSPRYKVAKRGQDVALRCDPISGHVSLFWYQQALGQGPEFLTYFQNEAQLDKSGLPSDRFFAERPEGSVSTLKIQRTQQEDSAVYLCASSLRLQETQYFGPGTRLLVL.